The 17 T cell receptor beta chains below come from one sample, sequenced in a study of T cells in Graves' hyperthyroidism and ophthalmopathy. Researchers took RNA transcripts and amplified the TCR beta CDR3 regions from them. Researchers ran a first-round RT-PCR on the TCR CDR3 using the HTBI primer set. Via MiXCR, TCRdb re-called the multiplex PCR reads, giving one row per CDR3 protein. Of about 480,000 distinct CDR3 sequences in the sample, approximately 25% are singletons; the top ten hold 10% to 12%. The sample taken for sequencing was blood. The receptors shown here come from a woman in her twenties or thirties with Graves' ophthalmopathy.

The sample holds a few counts of this clonotype. CDR3 sequence (DNA): TGTGCCAGCAGCTTGGGCCCCGAATCAAACATTCAGTACTTC. Amino acid sequence: CASSLGPESNIQYF. V and J are TRBV5-5 and TRBJ2-4; no reliable D call. V shed 0 bases and J shed 6 bases, with 10 bases lying between them. The CDR3 runs 14 residues. Germline loops: CDR1 SGHKS, CDR2 YYEKEE (reference sequence).

This clonotype has only a few counts. This chain links TRBV28 with TRBJ1-3; 8 bases agree with TRBD1. The CDR3 extends over 15 amino acids. V trimming: 6 bases; J trimming: 3 bases; junction bases outside the gene matches: 7. Germline CDR1 and CDR2: MDHEN and SYDVKM. The CDR3 loop is CASSTQGANGNTIYF. The CDR3 nucleotides read TGTGCCAGCAGCACCCAGGGGGCTAATGGAAACACCATATATTTT.

The sample holds many counts of this clonotype. The V gene is TRBV6-2 or TRBV6-3, the J gene TRBJ2-5; D is ambiguous. This CDR3 contains 12 residues. Trimming removed 6 bases at V and 5 bases at J, with 10 bases between. Germline lookup yields CDR1 MNHEY and CDR2 SVGEGT. The CDR3 protein is CASRGNAETQYF. The CDR3, as DNA: TGTGCCAGCAGAGGAAATGCGGAGACCCAGTACTTC.

The chain's CDR3 is CASSLEASGVETQYF. As DNA, the CDR3 is TGCGCCAGCAGCTTGGAAGCTAGCGGGGTGGAGACCCAGTACTTC. The chain couples TRBV5-1 to TRBJ2-5, with 9 positions matching TRBD2. Germline V gene lookup returns CDR1 SGHRS and CDR2 YFSETQ. The CDR3 runs to 15 residues. The V segment lost 0 bases and the J segment 5 bases; nucleotides outside the gene matches: 5.

The CDR3 sequence: CASSLAGPIYEQYF. The CDR3 coding sequence is TGTGCCAGCAGTTTAGCGGGACCGATCTACGAGCAGTACTTC. The chain is built from TRBV27 and TRBJ2-7; perhaps TRBD2 as D (6 bases). CDR1 and CDR2 from the germline V gene are MNHEY and SMNVEV (reference sequence). CDR3 length: 14 amino acids. Trimming took off 2 bases at V and 3 bases at J, with 11 bases between the two ends.

This clonotype has only a few counts. The J gene is TRBJ1-5, the V gene TRBV19; TRBD1 is a possible D gene (6 bases). Germline CDR1 LNHDA, CDR2 SQIVND (reference sequence). The CDR3 has 15 residues. V was pared by 2 bases and J by 2 bases, with 10 bases between. The CDR3 region is CASSITGNGNQPQHF. In DNA, the CDR3 is TGTGCCAGTAGTATAACAGGGAACGGCAATCAGCCCCAGCATTTT.

This clonotype was observed at least ten times. The chain carries TRBV6-2 or TRBV6-3 and TRBJ2-5; either TRBD1 or TRBD2 may supply D (5 bases each). This CDR3 is 14 amino acids long. Germline loops: CDR1 MNHEY, CDR2 SVGEGT. V dropped 6 bases and J dropped 5 bases, with 16 bases sitting between them. The CDR3: CASSWGTLRETQYF. CDR3 coding DNA: TGTGCCAGCAGCTGGGGGACGCTTAGGGAGACCCAGTACTTC.

Remarks on this clonotype: This may stem from a read error, because a much larger clone lies one nucleotide away. V gene TRBV2 combines with J gene TRBJ1-1, with D unresolved. V lost 4 bases and J 3 bases, leaving 9 bases between the germline ends. The CDR3 runs 13 residues. Germline V gene data show CDR1 as SNHLY and CDR2 as FYNNEI. The CDR3 sequence is CASSVHLYTEAFF. CDR3 DNA sequence: TGTGCCAGCAGTGTGCATTTGTACACTGAAGCTTTCTTT.

In this sample, this clonotype turned up many times. The rearrangement joins TRBV30 to TRBJ1-1; D is uncertain. CDR1 is GTSNPN and CDR2 is SVGIG in the germline V gene (reference sequence). The CDR3 extends over 11 amino acids. V lost 5 bases, J lost 2 bases, and 6 bases lay in between. The chain's CDR3 is CAWVRNTEAFF. In DNA, the CDR3 is TGTGCCTGGGTAAGAAACACTGAAGCTTTCTTT.

The chain joins TRBV6-2 or TRBV6-3 to TRBJ2-5, with 7 bases identical to TRBD1. V lost 7 bases and J lost 2; bases outside the gene matches: 22. Germline values: CDR1 MNHEY, CDR2 SVGEGT. The CDR3 runs to 19 residues. CDR3 nucleotides: TGTGCCAGCATCGTATCTCCCAATATCGTGGGACAGCTTCAAGAGACCCAGTACTTC. Translating gives CASIVSPNIVGQLQETQYF.

The J gene is TRBJ1-5, the V gene TRBV28; 9 nucleotides agree with TRBD1. Germline CDR1 is MDHEN and CDR2 is SYDVKM. This CDR3 region has 15 residues. V lost 3 bases, J lost 4 bases, and 4 bases stayed unmatched. The chain's CDR3 is CASSLDRGPNQPQHF. CDR3 coding DNA: TGTGCCAGCAGTTTGGACAGGGGTCCGAATCAGCCCCAGCATTTT.

This clonotype has a count of ten or more. This chain connects TRBV29-1 to TRBJ1-5; D remains ambiguous. The CDR3 has 15 amino acids. V was shortened by 5 bases and J by 2 bases, with 16 bases between the two germline ends. Germline loops: CDR1 SQVTM, CDR2 ANQGSEA. The chain's CDR3 is CSVIFFGVGNQPQHF. CDR3 in DNA: TGCAGCGTTATCTTCTTCGGGGTAGGCAATCAGCCCCAGCATTTT.

The table lists this clonotype with many counts. The gene calls are TRBV6-2 or TRBV6-3 and TRBJ2-7; TRBD2 aligns across 9 bases. With V trimmed by 6 bases and J by 1 base, 19 bases remained unmatched. CDR3 length: 19 residues. Germline V gene lookup returns CDR1 MNHEY and CDR2 SVGEGT. In nucleotides, the CDR3 is TGTGCCAGCAGCCGATCCCAAACCCTTAGCGGGGGTCCATCCTACGAGCAGTACTTC. This sequence encodes CASSRSQTLSGGPSYEQYF.

This clonotype was recorded many times. CDR3: CASSSGTGRFYGYTF. The CDR3 nucleotides are TGCGCCAGCAGCTCCGGGACAGGGCGGTTCTATGGCTACACCTTC. V and J are TRBV5-1 and TRBJ1-2, with 9 bases identical to TRBD1. CDR1 SGHRS and CDR2 YFSETQ come from the germline V gene. CDR3 length equals 15 residues. Trimming at V came to 3 bases and at J to 4 bases, leaving 7 bases not matched to a gene.

This clonotype was detected only a few times. The chain carries TRBV6-5 and TRBJ2-7, with 8 bases fitting TRBD1. This CDR3 has 17 amino acids. Germline-derived CDR1 and CDR2 are MNHEY and SVGAGI. The V and J ends lost 2 bases and 3 bases, in that order; junction bases with no gene match: 12. This CDR3 reads CASSYTGQGMRFYEQYF. CDR3 DNA sequence: TGTGCCAGCAGTTACACCGGACAGGGAATGCGATTCTACGAGCAGTACTTC.

This clonotype was seen repeatedly, ten times or more. The V gene is TRBV20-1, the J gene TRBJ1-1, with 12 bases that match TRBD1. The CDR3 sequence is 13 residues long. With 6 bases clipped from V and 4 bases from J, the junction kept 3 bases outside the gene matches. Germline V gene data show CDR1 as DFQATT and CDR2 as SNEGSKA (reference sequence). Here the CDR3 DNA reads TGCAGTGCCCCGGGACAGGGGGCCACTGAAGCTTTCTTT. It codes for CSAPGQGATEAFF.

V gene TRBV5-5 combines with J gene TRBJ1-2; D might be TRBD1 (5 bases). V dropped 3 bases and J dropped 7 bases, with 13 bases sitting between them. This CDR3 has 13 amino acids. Germline values: CDR1 SGHKS, CDR2 YYEKEE (reference sequence). The CDR3 loop is CASSWTGGGGYTF. The CDR3 DNA reads TGTGCCAGCAGCTGGACGGGGGGTGGTGGCTACACCTTC.